The 14 T cell receptor beta chains given below trace back to one sample, sequenced in a study of blood T cells in healthy people across ages. Alongside a J-beta primer mix, a sample-barcoded 5' primer served in a second PCR lasting about 7 to 11 cycles. TCRdb fed the 5' RACE reads into MiXCR, producing one record per CDR3 protein. There are 550,000 to 750,000 distinct CDR3 sequences in the sample; 21% occur only once, and more than 3% lies in the top ten. Sequencing input: blood. The receptors come from a man in his 70s in good health.

The chain has TRBV5-1 and TRBJ2-2; 9 bases are a match to TRBD1. Germline values: CDR1 SGHRS, CDR2 YFSETQ. The CDR3 spans 16 residues. V dropped 4 bases and J dropped 4; count of bases not matched to a gene: 8. CDR3 loop: CASSIGQGIGTGELFF. Written as DNA, the CDR3 is TGCGCCAGCAGCATAGGACAGGGGATCGGCACCGGGGAGCTGTTTTTT.

The chain recombines TRBV7-2 with TRBJ2-7; D possibly corresponds to TRBD1 (6 bases). CDR3 length: 16 residues. In germline, CDR1 is SGHTA, CDR2 FQGNSA. Trimming stripped 5 bases from V and 6 bases from J, with 23 bases between. The CDR3 region is CASSPVSGTSRGEQYF. The CDR3 bases are TGTGCCAGCAGCCCCGTTTCCGGGACGTCCAGGGGCGAGCAGTACTTC.

This clonotype was seen at least ten times. This chain uses TRBV9 with TRBJ2-3; 7 bases map to TRBD1. CDR1 is SGDLS, CDR2 YYNGEE, per germline. The CDR3 is made up of 15 amino acids. J gave up 6 bases and V 3 bases, and 10 bases lay outside the gene matches. CDR3 in amino acids: CASSGRTGRWDTQYF. The CDR3 nucleotides read TGTGCCAGCAGCGGAAGGACAGGTCGTTGGGATACGCAGTATTTT.

V usage is TRBV20-1 and J usage is TRBJ2-7; 9 positions agree with TRBD2. CDR3 length: 14 residues. Germline assignment: CDR1 DFQATT and CDR2 SNEGSKA (reference sequence). Trimming at V came to 4 bases and at J to 5 bases, leaving 9 bases not matched to a gene. The CDR3 DNA is TGCAGTGCTACCCTTGGCGGGAGGGCCGACGAGCAGTACTTC. This translates into CSATLGGRADEQYF.

This clonotype was recorded once. The chain couples TRBV6-2 or TRBV6-3 to TRBJ1-1; maybe TRBD1 (6 bases). This CDR3 has 17 residues. V dropped 2 bases and J dropped 0 bases, with 16 bases sitting between them. The germline V gene has CDR1 MNHEY and CDR2 SVGEGT. CDR3 nucleotides: TGTGCCAGCAGTTACCGGTCAGGGGATAACATGAACACTGAAGCTTTCTTT. Its translation is CASSYRSGDNMNTEAFF.

This chain connects TRBV5-1 to TRBJ2-5; 9 bases line up with TRBD2. The DNA matches TRBJ2-1 better at its end, which makes the J call doubtful. Germline V gene data show CDR1 as SGHRS and CDR2 as YFSETQ. CDR3 length: 15 residues. Here the CDR3 DNA reads TGCGCCAGCAGCTTGGCGCCTAGCGGGACGAATGAGCAGTTCTTC. As protein: CASSLAPSGTNEQFF.

This clonotype was observed a few times. The chain has TRBV29-1 and TRBJ2-3; TRBD1 aligns across 8 bases. CDR3 length: 15 amino acids. CDR1 SQVTM and CDR2 ANQGSEA come from the germline V gene. Trimming at V came to 7 bases and at J to 1 base, leaving 10 bases not matched to a gene. Here the CDR3 reads CSGRPGGAGTDTQYF. The CDR3 DNA reads TGCAGCGGCAGACCAGGGGGCGCAGGCACAGATACGCAGTATTTT.

V gene TRBV11-2 combines with J gene TRBJ1-1; 7 positions match TRBD1. The CDR3 is 15 amino acids. CDR1 SGHAT and CDR2 FQNNGV come from the germline V gene. J gave up 3 bases and V 6 bases, and 10 bases lay outside the gene matches. The CDR3 loop reads CASRDRDRFHTEAFF. CDR3 bases: TGTGCCAGCAGGGATCGGGACAGATTTCACACTGAAGCTTTCTTT.

V is TRBV5-5 and J is TRBJ1-2; 7 bases map to TRBD1. Germline V gives CDR1 SGHKS, CDR2 YYEKEE (reference sequence). This CDR3 spans 15 amino acids. The V gene end was trimmed by 0 bases and the J gene end by 0 bases; junction bases not matched to a gene: 2. Here the CDR3 DNA reads TGTGCCAGCAGCTTGGGGGGACAGACTAACTATGGCTACACCTTC. Protein product: CASSLGGQTNYGYTF.

This clonotype has more than one count but fewer than ten. One end of the junction is discordant with germline, which a read error may explain. The chain joins TRBV5-1 to TRBJ2-7; 8 nucleotides line up with TRBD2. The CDR3 is made up of 16 amino acids. Germline CDR1 SGHRS, CDR2 YFSETQ. The CDR3 loop is CTSSLAPGTRTYEQYF. CDR3 DNA: TGCACCAGCAGCTTGGCCCCCGGGACTAGAACTTACGAGCAGTACTTC. The full variable domain, with the rest looked up from reference TRBV5-1 and TRBJ2-7, is KAGVTQTPRYLIKTRGQQVTLSCSPISGHRSVSWYQQTPGQGLQFLFEYFSETQRNKGNFPGRFSGRQFSNSRSEMNVSTLELGDSALYLCTSSLAPGTRTYEQYFGPGTRLTVT.

The sample holds a few counts of this clonotype. The chain couples TRBV24-1 to TRBJ2-5; the D gene could be TRBD1 or TRBD2 (5 bases each). The CDR3 covers 13 residues. The V and J ends lost 9 bases and 3 bases respectively, with 13 bases between them. Germline CDR1 KGHDR, CDR2 SFDVKD. The CDR3 DNA reads TGTGCCACCGGAGTGGGGGTGGAAGAGACCCAGTACTTC. Its protein product is CATGVGVEETQYF.

This clonotype was observed a single time. The chain recombines TRBV7-2 with TRBJ2-1, with 15 bases that match TRBD2. The V gene end was trimmed by 2 bases and the J gene end by 6 bases; junction bases not matched to a gene: 2. Germline V gives CDR1 SGHTA, CDR2 FQGNSA. The CDR3 contains 16 residues. The DNA for the CDR3 is TGTGCCAGCAGCTTAACGGGACTAGCGGGAGGCAATGAGCAGTTCTTC. Its protein is CASSLTGLAGGNEQFF.

CDR3 loop: CASSSTSGRIYEQYF. CDR3 nucleotides: TGTGCCAGCAGTTCGACTAGCGGGAGAATATACGAGCAGTACTTC. V gene TRBV6-2 or TRBV6-3 combines with J gene TRBJ2-7; the match to TRBD2 covers 12 bases. Germline assignment: CDR1 MNHEY and CDR2 SVGEGT. Trimming removed 4 bases from V and 4 bases from J; junction bases left unmatched: 5. The CDR3 spans 15 residues.

The chain combines TRBV28 with TRBJ2-7; 7 bases are shared with TRBD2. The ends lost 6 bases at V and 2 bases at J; junction bases unmatched: 7. The CDR3 sequence is 14 residues long. Per the germline V gene, CDR1 is MDHEN and CDR2 is SYDVKM. The chain's CDR3 is CASSALALTYEQYF. DNA of the CDR3: TGTGCCAGCAGCGCACTAGCGTTGACCTACGAGCAGTACTTC.